These 14 T cell receptor beta chains originate from one sample sequenced in a study of blood T cell repertoires in COVID-19. Generated by immunoSEQ multiplex PCR, the TCRdb table keeps only in-frame clones and is missing some. The sample consists of fewer than 350,000 clones, 87% of them appearing once. The sequenced sample was peripheral blood. Receptor source: a man aged 25 to 40 with COVID-19, enrolled during active disease.

The gene calls are TRBV2 and TRBJ1-2; D is uncertain. The V end lost 2 bases, the J end lost 11 bases, and 18 bases lay between the germline ends. The CDR3 is 14 residues long. The germline V gene has CDR1 SNHLY and CDR2 FYNNEI. CDR3 in amino acids: CASSEHGGAIHYTF. Here the CDR3 DNA reads TGTGCCAGCAGTGAACACGGCGGAGCAATTCATTACACCTTC.

This clone was picked up one time. The chain carries TRBV11-2 and TRBJ2-7; 7 bases align to TRBD1. Germline assignment: CDR1 SGHAT and CDR2 FQNNGV. V was pared by 3 bases and J by 0 bases, with 2 bases of the junction left unmatched. The CDR3 loop spans 14 amino acids. CDR3 amino acids: CASSLGTDSYEQYF. The CDR3 DNA sequence: TGTGCCAGCAGCTTGGGGACAGACTCCTACGAGCAGTACTTC.

CDR3 coding DNA: TGTGCCAGCAGCTTGGACGCTAGATCCTACGAGCAGTACTTC. Protein product: CASSLDARSYEQYF. The chain joins TRBV5-5 to TRBJ2-7; no clear D. The germline V gene has CDR1 SGHKS and CDR2 YYEKEE (reference sequence). The CDR3 has 14 residues. V was shortened by 0 bases and J by 1 base, with 8 bases between the two germline ends.

The chain uses TRBV6-5 and TRBJ2-1; D possibly corresponds to TRBD2 (7 bases). V was pared by 10 bases and J by 4 bases, with 14 bases between. CDR3 length: 13 amino acids. In germline, CDR1 is MNHEY, CDR2 SVGAGI. This CDR3 reads CATKGGGYNEQFF. CDR3 coding DNA: TGTGCCACAAAGGGGGGGGGTTACAATGAGCAGTTCTTC.

The chain is built from TRBV5-1 and TRBJ1-3; 9 bases map to TRBD1. CDR3 size: 16 residues. V trimming: 4 bases; J trimming: 4 bases; junction bases outside the gene matches: 9. The germline V gene has CDR1 SGHRS and CDR2 YFSETQ. The CDR3 region has the DNA TGCGCCAGCAGCCCCGGGGGACAGGGCGGCGGAAACACCATATATTTT. Translating gives CASSPGGQGGGNTIYF.

The chain has TRBV29-1 and TRBJ1-2, with 7 bases lining up with TRBD1. The trim removed 4 bases at V and 2 bases at J, leaving 13 bases unmatched. Per the germline V gene, CDR1 is SQVTM and CDR2 is ANQGSEA. This CDR3 region has 16 residues. The CDR3 nucleotides are TGCAGCGTTGGCTCGACAGGGTCCGAAGAGAACTATGGCTACACCTTC. It encodes CSVGSTGSEENYGYTF.

This clone was seen just once. The chain employs TRBV13 and TRBJ1-6, with D possibly matching TRBD1 (6 bases). V lost 5 bases and J lost 9, with 11 bases in between. Germline V CDR1 and CDR2: PRHDT, FYEKMQ (reference sequence). CDR3 length: 13 residues. CDR3 DNA: TGTGCCAGCAGCACGGGGGGCGGTTCACCCCTCCACTTT. It is translated as CASSTGGGSPLHF.

The chain carries TRBV7-3 and TRBJ2-7; 9 bases align to TRBD1. Trimming removed 5 bases from V and 0 bases from J; junction bases left unmatched: 5. The length of the CDR3 is 15 residues. Germline loops: CDR1 SGHTA, CDR2 FQGTGA. CDR3 DNA sequence: TGTGCCAGCAGCATGGGGGGACAGGGCTCCTACGAGCAGTACTTC. This sequence encodes CASSMGGQGSYEQYF.

The V gene is TRBV24-1, the J gene TRBJ1-2, with a weak D call TRBD1 (6 bases). This CDR3 region has 12 residues. The V and J ends lost 9 bases and 7 bases respectively, with 14 bases between them. Germline loops: CDR1 KGHDR, CDR2 SFDVKD. The CDR3, as DNA: TGTGCCACCTGGGACATGATGGGTGGCTACACCTTC. Translated, it gives CATWDMMGGYTF.

The CDR3 reads CASSLSGQGMPQPQHF. CDR3 bases: TGTGCCAGCAGTTTAAGCGGGCAGGGCATGCCTCAGCCCCAGCATTTT. This chain connects TRBV28 to TRBJ1-5; D is possibly TRBD1 (5 bases). Per the germline V gene, CDR1 is MDHEN and CDR2 is SYDVKM. Between the trimmed V and J ends, which lost 2 bases and 6 bases, there was a span of 17 bases. The CDR3 contains 16 residues.

The V call is TRBV28, the J call TRBJ1-1, with TRBD1 matching over 8 bases. The CDR3 loop spans 14 amino acids. Germline trimming cut 5 bases from V and 5 bases from J; bases unmatched to any gene: 7. Germline V gene lookup returns CDR1 MDHEN and CDR2 SYDVKM. This chain's CDR3 is CASSPRTGRTEAFF. Written as DNA, the CDR3 is TGTGCCAGCAGTCCCCGGACAGGGCGGACTGAAGCTTTCTTT.

The V and J genes are TRBV6-2 or TRBV6-3 and TRBJ1-1; no firm D call. Trimming removed 5 bases from V and 1 base from J, with 14 bases in between. From germline, CDR1 is MNHEY and CDR2 SVGEGT. The CDR3 is 15 amino acids. The CDR3 loop is CASSPRGSRNTEAFF. DNA for the CDR3: TGTGCCAGCAGTCCGAGAGGGTCGCGGAACACTGAAGCTTTCTTT.

This chain connects TRBV6-5 to TRBJ2-1, with a weak D call TRBD2 (5 bases). The CDR3 runs to 14 residues. The V end was cut by 2 bases, the J end by 7 bases, with 12 bases between. From germline, CDR1 is MNHEY and CDR2 SVGAGI. CDR3 amino acids: CASSYERFGNEQFF. The DNA for the CDR3 is TGTGCCAGCAGTTACGAGCGGTTTGGTAATGAGCAGTTCTTC.

This clone came up once. The V and J genes are TRBV19 and TRBJ2-1; D remains unclear. This CDR3 region has 12 residues. Germline CDR1 and CDR2: LNHDA and SQIVND (reference sequence). Trimming removed 5 bases at V and 7 bases at J, with 9 bases between. CDR3 DNA sequence: TGTGCCAGTAGTTTATACAGTAATGAGCAGTTCTTC. Its protein is CASSLYSNEQFF. Filled out from reference TRBV19 and TRBJ2-1, the complete variable domain reads DGGITQSPKYLFRKEGQNVTLSCEQNLNHDAMYWYRQDPGQGLRLIYYSQIVNDFQKGDIAEGYSVSREKKESFPLTVTSAQKNPTAFYLCASSLYSNEQFFGPGTRLTVL.